Listed below are T cell receptor beta chains from one sample, sequenced in a study of blood T cell repertoires in COVID-19. Only in-frame clones appear in the TCRdb table, and some are missing; sequencing was by immunoSEQ multiplex PCR. The top ten clones hold roughly 2.7% of a sample with 200,000 to 250,000 clones, around 90% of them seen once. Sequencing was carried out using peripheral blood. These TCRs come from a man under 40 with COVID-19, enrolled during active disease. The CDR3 runs from the conserved cysteine through the conserved F or W. A D gene is named only where the DNA matches it firmly. Clone size is shown for a subset of rows, as once, few, many or a class of expanded clone.

TRBV7-3,TRBJ2-7,NA,TRBD2,TGTGCCAGCAGCTTAGGCGGGAGTAAATACGAGCAGTACTTC,CASSLGGSKYEQYF
TRBV15,TRBJ1-5,NA,NA,TGTGCCACCAGCAGAGAGTGGGGACTGGAGAGCAATCAGCCCCAGCATTTT,CATSREWGLESNQPQHF
TRBV6-1,TRBJ2-3,once,NA,TGTGCCAGCAGTGAACAAGGAGGCACAGATACGCAGTATTTT,CASSEQGGTDTQYF
TRBV7-2,TRBJ1-1,NA,NA,TGTGCCAGCAACCTCTTAACAGGGATGAACACTGAAGCTTTCTTT,CASNLLTGMNTEAFF
TRBV7-9,TRBJ1-2,NA,NA,TGTGCCAGCAGCTTAGAAGAGGCGGGGGGCTACACCTTC,CASSLEEAGGYTF
TRBV11-3,TRBJ2-7,once,NA,TGTGCCAGCAGCTTATTCGGGGGAACACATTACGAGCAGTACTTC,CASSLFGGTHYEQYF
TRBV19,TRBJ2-7,NA,NA,TGTGCCAGTAGCACCACCCCCCGACAGATCTACGAGCAGTACTTC,CASSTTPRQIYEQYF
TRBV5-6,TRBJ2-2,NA,TRBD2,TGTGCCAGCAGACCGACTAGCGGGAGGGCCACCGGGGAGCTGTTTTTT,CASRPTSGRATGELFF
TRBV11-2,TRBJ2-7,NA,TRBD2,TGTGCCAGCAGCCGCAAGCTAGCGGACACCTCCTACGAGCAGTACTTC,CASSRKLADTSYEQYF
TRBV2,TRBJ2-2,NA,NA,TGTGCCAGCAAGGTCTACGGGGTGACCGGGGAGCTGTTTTTT,CASKVYGVTGELFF
TRBV7-8,TRBJ1-1,NA,NA,TGTGCCAGCAGCCTATACATCACGAACACTGAAGCTTTCTTT,CASSLYITNTEAFF
TRBV24-1,TRBJ2-2,NA,NA,TGTGCCACCAGTGATTTGGCGCCTTCTGGGGCCGGCACCGGGGAGCTGTTTTTT,CATSDLAPSGAGTGELFF
TRBV7-9,TRBJ1-2,NA,NA,TGTGCCAGCAGCCCGGGAGGTTCGCGCAACTATGGCTACACCTTC,CASSPGGSRNYGYTF
TRBV3-1/TRBV3-2,TRBJ1-2,NA,TRBD1,TGTGCCAGCAGCCAAGGCGGGAGACAGGGGAACACCTTC,CASSQGGRQGNTF
TRBV27,TRBJ1-4,NA,TRBD1,TGTGCCAGCCTGGACAGGCAAAATGAAAAACTGTTTTTT,CASLDRQNEKLFF
TRBV20-1,TRBJ1-2,once,TRBD1,TGCAGTGCTAGTGGAGGGGACAGGGAGTATGGCTACACCTTC,CSASGGDREYGYTF
TRBV5-1,TRBJ2-3,NA,NA,TGCGCCAGCAGCTTTCGGACAGCCACAGATACGCAGTATTTT,CASSFRTATDTQYF
TRBV28,TRBJ2-7,NA,TRBD1,TGTGCCAGCAGGACTACAGGGGGCTGGCTCGAGCAGTACTTC,CASRTTGGWLEQYF
TRBV15,TRBJ1-5,NA,NA,TGTGCCACCAGCAGAGGGGAGGGGAAGGTCAATCAGCCCCAGCATTTT,CATSRGEGKVNQPQHF
TRBV29-1,TRBJ1-1,NA,TRBD1,TGCAGCGTTACGACAGGGGGGCCTGAAGCTTTCTTT,CSVTTGGPEAFF
TRBV28,TRBJ1-5,NA,TRBD1,TGTGCCAGCAGTTCCTCGACAGGGGTGCATCAGCCCCAGCATTTT,CASSSSTGVHQPQHF
TRBV6-1,TRBJ1-6,NA,TRBD1,TGTGCCAGCAGTGCGACAGGGACACCCCTCCACTTT,CASSATGTPLHF
TRBV18,TRBJ2-3,NA,TRBD2,TGTGCCAGCTCACCATGGACTAGCGGGAGTACAGATACGCAGTATTTT,CASSPWTSGSTDTQYF
TRBV11-2,TRBJ2-1,NA,NA,TGTGCCAGCAGCAATACACGTTACAATGAGCAGTTCTTC,CASSNTRYNEQFF
TRBV7-9,TRBJ2-7,few,NA,TGTGCCAGCAGCCCACAGCTTTACGAGCAGTACTTC,CASSPQLYEQYF
TRBV7-2,TRBJ1-4,few,NA,TGTGCCAGCAGCTTAGGTCAGGGTTTTGAAAAACTGTTTTTT,CASSLGQGFEKLFF
TRBV7-3,TRBJ2-2,NA,TRBD2,TGTGCCAGCAGCTTCGAGCGGGGAAACACCGGGGAGCTGTTTTTT,CASSFERGNTGELFF
TRBV6-4,TRBJ2-3,NA,TRBD2,TGTGCCAGCAGAGGACTAGCGGGAGATACGCAGTATTTT,CASRGLAGDTQYF
TRBV9,TRBJ1-2,NA,NA,TGTGCCAGCAGCACCTCCCGAGACAGAACTAACTATGGCTACACCTTC,CASSTSRDRTNYGYTF
TRBV5-6,TRBJ2-1,NA,NA,TGTGCCAGCAGCTTCTCCGGGAATGAGCAGTTCTTC,CASSFSGNEQFF
TRBV10-3,TRBJ2-2,NA,TRBD1,TGTGCCATCAGGGACAGGGAGGAGGCCGGGGAGCTGTTTTTT,CAIRDREEAGELFF
TRBV3-1/TRBV3-2,TRBJ2-1,NA,TRBD2,TGTGCCAGCAGCCAAGGCTTTAGAGAACTAGCGGGGATGCAGTTCTTC,CASSQGFRELAGMQFF
TRBV4-1,TRBJ2-7,few,NA,TGCGCCAGCAGTGACCAGGGAATTAAGAACGAGCAGTACTTC,CASSDQGIKNEQYF
TRBV9,TRBJ1-2,NA,TRBD1,TGTGCCAGCAGCGCAGCGACTACAGGGGTCGGCTACACCTTC,CASSAATTGVGYTF
TRBV5-4,TRBJ2-7,NA,TRBD1,TGTGCCAGCAGCCAGGGACAGGGTCCAACCTACGAGCAGTACTTC,CASSQGQGPTYEQYF
TRBV5-4,TRBJ1-1,NA,NA,TGTGCCAGCAGCTTGGCCGAGGCATATACTGAAGCTTTCTTT,CASSLAEAYTEAFF
TRBV7-2,TRBJ2-1,NA,NA,TGTGCCAGCAGCTTAGCCCAGGGAAGCAATGAGCAGTTCTTC,CASSLAQGSNEQFF
TRBV7-3,TRBJ2-1,NA,NA,TGTGCCAGCAGCCCCGTAGCGGAAGGTAATGAGCAGTTCTTC,CASSPVAEGNEQFF
TRBV19,TRBJ2-2,NA,NA,TGTGCCAGTATTGGCGGTGACACCGGGGAGCTGTTTTTT,CASIGGDTGELFF
TRBV28,TRBJ1-1,NA,TRBD1,TGTGCCAGCAGTCCCGGGACAGGGGTTACGAACACTGAAGCTTTCTTT,CASSPGTGVTNTEAFF
TRBV4-1,TRBJ1-3,NA,NA,TGCGCCAGCAGCCAGGTCGGCAGGGGTCCTTCTGGAAACACCATATATTTT,CASSQVGRGPSGNTIYF
TRBV24-1,TRBJ2-1,once,NA,TGTGCCACCAGTGATTTCTCAGTCTATGAGCAGTTCTTC,CATSDFSVYEQFF
TRBV9,TRBJ1-1,once,NA,TGTGCCAGCAGCGGAACACTGAACACTGAAGCTTTCTTT,CASSGTLNTEAFF
TRBV28,TRBJ1-6,NA,TRBD1,TGTGCCAGCAGGGACCGGGACTCGGGACAGGGGAATAATTCACCCCTCCACTTT,CASRDRDSGQGNNSPLHF
TRBV7-8,TRBJ2-2,NA,NA,TGTGCCAGCAGCTTAGTGGGGCAGGAGAACACCGGGGAGCTGTTTTTT,CASSLVGQENTGELFF
TRBV28,TRBJ1-1,NA,NA,TGTGCCAGCAGTTCAACGAGAACAGGGACGTTGGACACTGAAGCTTTCTTT,CASSSTRTGTLDTEAFF
TRBV30,TRBJ1-2,few,TRBD1,TGTGCCTGGAGCCCGGGACAGACCTATGGCTACACCTTC,CAWSPGQTYGYTF
TRBV10-3,TRBJ2-2,once,NA,TGTGCCATCAGTGAGTCGACAGGTTGGTTATCCGGGGAGCTGTTTTTT,CAISESTGWLSGELFF
TRBV7-9,TRBJ1-1,once,NA,TGTGCCAGCAGCTTAGATTTTATGAACACTGAAGCTTTCTTT,CASSLDFMNTEAFF
TRBV4-3,TRBJ1-2,NA,TRBD1,TGCGCCAGCAGCCCCGGACAGGGAGCCTATGGCTACACCTTC,CASSPGQGAYGYTF
TRBV30,TRBJ2-1,NA,NA,TGTGCCTGGTCGTGGGGCGCTTGGAATGAGCAGTTCTTC,CAWSWGAWNEQFF
TRBV6-5,TRBJ1-5,NA,NA,TGTGCCAGCAGCGTTGGGTCGGGGGGAAATCAGCCCCAGCATTTT,CASSVGSGGNQPQHF
TRBV20-1,TRBJ1-5,NA,NA,TGCAGTGCTAGTAGGGGCTCCCAGGAGGGTCAGCCCCAGCATTTT,CSASRGSQEGQPQHF